These T cell receptor beta chains were read from a single sample in a study of blood T cell repertoires in COVID-19. Sequenced by immunoSEQ multiplex PCR; TCRdb stores in-frame clones only, minus some. This table holds about 160,000 clones, 85% found once. What was sequenced was peripheral blood. The receptors were sampled from a man aged 35 to 55 with acute or convalescent COVID-19. CDR3s include the opening cysteine and the closing phenylalanine or tryptophan. Each record gives: D gene, clone size, J gene, V gene, CDR3 protein, CDR3 DNA. A D gene is named only where the DNA matches it firmly. Clone size is given for some rows only: seen once, a few or many times, or a class if the clone is expanded.

. | . | TRBJ2-7 | TRBV7-9 | CASSSGEYEQYF | TGTGCCAGCAGCTCAGGGGAGTACGAGCAGTACTTC
TRBD1 | . | TRBJ1-5 | TRBV19 | CASSSPQGYTQPQHF | TGTGCCAGTAGTTCCCCACAGGGGTACACTCAGCCCCAGCATTTT
. | few | TRBJ1-1 | TRBV19 | CASSIEQRLNTEAFF | TGTGCCAGTAGCATCGAGCAGCGCCTGAACACTGAAGCTTTCTTT
. | . | TRBJ1-1 | TRBV6-4 | CASSSGENTEAFF | TGTGCCAGCAGTTCGGGGGAGAACACTGAAGCTTTCTTT
. | . | TRBJ2-2 | TRBV6-5 | CASSPVGTGGLFF | TGTGCCAGCAGTCCCGTCGGCACCGGGGGGCTGTTTTTT
. | . | TRBJ1-1 | TRBV18 | CASSPTRADTEAFF | TGTGCCAGCTCCCCTACCAGGGCGGACACTGAAGCTTTCTTT
TRBD1 | . | TRBJ1-2 | TRBV13 | CASSPRTGADGYTF | TGTGCCAGCAGCCCAAGGACAGGGGCTGATGGCTACACCTTC
. | . | TRBJ1-1 | TRBV4-3 | CASSQGSGNTEAFF | TGCGCCAGCAGCCAAGGATCAGGGAACACTGAAGCTTTCTTT
TRBD2 | . | TRBJ2-7 | TRBV12-5 | CASGLAPLLAGGPAAYEQYF | TGTGCTAGTGGTTTGGCCCCCCTACTAGCGGGGGGGCCGGCAGCCTACGAGCAGTACTTC
TRBD2 | . | TRBJ2-7 | TRBV29-1 | CSVVTAGGSYEQYF | TGCAGCGTTGTTACCGCGGGGGGTTCCTACGAGCAGTACTTC
. | once | TRBJ2-7 | TRBV30 | CAWSVQEGLEQYF | TGTGCCTGGAGTGTACAGGAGGGTTTGGAGCAGTACTTC
. | . | TRBJ2-3 | TRBV7-2 | CASSLGSRRDTQYF | TGTGCCAGCAGCTTAGGTAGCCGGCGGGATACGCAGTATTTT
. | . | TRBJ1-3 | TRBV4-2 | CASSQEPRPPGNTIYF | TGTGCCAGCAGCCAAGAGCCCAGGCCCCCTGGAAACACCATATATTTT
TRBD1 | . | TRBJ2-7 | TRBV18 | CASSPMDRVGEQYF | TGTGCCAGCTCACCAATGGACAGGGTAGGCGAGCAGTACTTC